This passage covers 22 T cell receptor beta chains from one sample sequenced in a study of T cell responses to AZD1222 COVID-19 vaccine. Some clones are missing from TCRdb's copy, which holds only in-frame ones; the method was immunoSEQ multiplex PCR. The sample yields about 140,000 clones, roughly 89% seen once. The sequences come from peripheral blood, collected on day 0 of AZD1222 vaccination. The receptors come from an adult in good health.

V and J are TRBV4-3 and TRBJ2-3; tentative D call: TRBD1 (5 bases). In germline, CDR1 is LGHNA, CDR2 YSLEER. The CDR3 loop spans 16 amino acids. V dropped 0 bases and J dropped 0 bases, with 10 bases sitting between them. The CDR3 spells CASSQELGPSTDTQYF. As DNA, the CDR3 is TGCGCCAGCAGCCAAGAGTTGGGGCCTAGCACAGATACGCAGTATTTT.

The chain recombines TRBV28 with TRBJ1-3; D not resolved. Germline V lookup: CDR1 MDHEN, CDR2 SYDVKM. CDR3 size: 12 residues. V dropped 6 bases and J dropped 5 bases, with 8 bases sitting between them. The CDR3 protein is CASSPHRNTIYF. CDR3 nucleotide sequence: TGTGCCAGCAGCCCACACCGAAACACCATATATTTT.

The rearrangement joins TRBV15 to TRBJ1-5; D unresolved. This CDR3 region has 16 residues. Germline CDR1 LNHNV, CDR2 YYDKDF (reference sequence). Trimming shortened V by 0 bases and J by 6 bases, and 15 bases separated the two germline ends. In nucleotides, the CDR3 is TGTGCCACCAGCAGAGATCGAATTGGCTCACGTCAGCCCCAGCATTTT. It yields the protein CATSRDRIGSRQPQHF.

This clone was found once. The rearrangement joins TRBV30 to TRBJ1-4; maybe TRBD1 (5 bases). Germline CDR1 and CDR2: GTSNPN and SVGIG (reference sequence). V shed 0 bases and J shed 5 bases, with 16 bases lying between them. This CDR3 contains 16 residues. Here the CDR3 DNA reads TGTGCCTGGAGTGTGAAGTCAGGGAGGCAGAATGAAAAACTGTTTTTT. It yields the protein CAWSVKSGRQNEKLFF.

The V call is TRBV6-2 or TRBV6-3, the J call TRBJ1-2; D possibly corresponds to TRBD1 (5 bases). The CDR3 length is 14 residues. Germline loops: CDR1 MNHEY, CDR2 SVGEGT. Trimming took off 8 bases at V and 8 bases at J, with 21 bases between the two ends. DNA for the CDR3: TGTGCCAGCGGTTTACGACAGACAAGGTGGGGCTACACCTTC. Its translation: CASGLRQTRWGYTF.

The chain carries TRBV29-1 and TRBJ2-2, with D possibly matching TRBD2 (5 bases). CDR1 is SQVTM and CDR2 is ANQGSEA in the germline V gene. V was cut by 6 bases and J by 4 bases, with 15 bases left in between. The CDR3 is 14 residues long. The DNA of the CDR3 is TGCAGCGTCGGTGGACTCAAGACCACCGGGGAGCTGTTTTTT. Its translation is CSVGGLKTTGELFF.

The chain carries TRBV7-2 and TRBJ2-3, with no clear D. The CDR3 has 13 residues. Deletions cut 1 base from V and 4 bases from J, with 6 bases between. The germline V gene has CDR1 SGHTA and CDR2 FQGNSA. CDR3 in DNA: TGTGCCAGCAGCTTAGGTTCGGCAGATACGCAGTATTTT. Residues: CASSLGSADTQYF.

The rearrangement links TRBV4-3 to TRBJ2-3; 7 positions agree with TRBD2. The CDR3 sequence is 15 residues long. V was clipped by 3 bases and J by 4 bases; unmatched bases: 7. Germline CDR1 is LGHNA and CDR2 is YSLEER. The CDR3 sequence is CASSQAGDWADTQYF. CDR3 nucleotides: TGCGCCAGCAGCCAGGCGGGAGACTGGGCAGATACGCAGTATTTT.

This chain joins TRBV6-5 and TRBJ1-5; D possibly corresponds to TRBD1 (5 bases). Trimming left V 0 bases short and J 7 bases short, with 13 bases between. Germline V gene lookup returns CDR1 MNHEY and CDR2 SVGAGI. The CDR3 totals 15 residues. CDR3 DNA sequence: TGTGCCAGCAGTTACTCTAGTGGGCAGGGCCAGCCCCAGCATTTT. It encodes CASSYSSGQGQPQHF.

This chain uses TRBV6-9 with TRBJ1-1, with 8 nucleotides matching TRBD1. J gave up 4 bases and V 8 bases, and 9 bases lay outside the gene matches. The CDR3 is made up of 14 amino acids. Per germline, CDR1 MNHGY and CDR2 SVAAGI. CDR3 DNA: TGTGCCAGCCGACAGGGGTTCATGGGCACTGAAGCTTTCTTT. Translating gives CASRQGFMGTEAFF.

This rearrangement joins TRBV28 to TRBJ1-1; D gene uncertain. Germline values: CDR1 MDHEN, CDR2 SYDVKM. V was cut by 5 bases and J by 1 base, with 17 bases left in between. The CDR3 is made up of 16 amino acids. The CDR3 here is CASSPYTPHPNTEAFF. Written as DNA, the CDR3 is TGTGCCAGCAGTCCATATACCCCCCACCCGAACACTGAAGCTTTCTTT.

The rearrangement uses TRBV19 and TRBJ2-2, with TRBD2 identical over 7 bases. CDR1 and CDR2 from the germline V gene are LNHDA and SQIVND (reference sequence). The CDR3 sequence is 15 residues long. J lost 1 base, V lost 3 bases, and 2 bases had no gene match. As DNA, the CDR3 is TGTGCCAGTAGTATCTGGACTAGGAACACCGGGGAGCTGTTTTTT. This codes for CASSIWTRNTGELFF.

The DNA of the CDR3 is TGTGCCAGCAGCTTTCGCGGGAGGGCCGCCGGGGAGCTGTTTTTT. It specifies CASSFRGRAAGELFF. The chain uses TRBV7-9 and TRBJ2-2, with TRBD2 matching 9 bases. This CDR3 contains 15 residues. Per germline, CDR1 SEHNR and CDR2 FQNEAQ (reference sequence). The V gene end was trimmed by 3 bases and the J gene end by 6 bases; junction bases not matched to a gene: 5.

The chain uses TRBV7-7 and TRBJ2-2; TRBD2 agrees at 8 bases. Germline-derived CDR1 and CDR2 are SSHAT and FNYEAQ (reference sequence). V gave up 1 base and J gave up 0 bases; unmatched junction bases: 7. The length of the CDR3 is 18 residues. The CDR3 loop is CASSLGPSGSANTGELFF. Written as DNA, the CDR3 is TGTGCCAGCAGCTTAGGCCCCAGCGGGAGCGCGAACACCGGGGAGCTGTTTTTT. Supplemented by reference TRBV7-7 and TRBJ2-2, the full variable domain reads GAGVSQSPRYKVTKRGQDVTLRCDPISSHATLYWYQQALGQGPEFLTYFNYEAQPDKSGLPSDRFSAERPEGSISTLTIQRTEQRDSAMYRCASSLGPSGSANTGELFFGEGSRLTVL.

This clone was detected once. J is TRBJ1-1 and V is TRBV27; no clear D. CDR3 length equals 11 residues. Between the trimmed V and J ends, which lost 4 bases and 4 bases, there was a span of 4 bases. Germline CDR1 and CDR2: MNHEY and SMNVEV (reference sequence). The DNA of the CDR3 is TGTGCCAGCAGTTCAGGCACTGAAGCTTTCTTT. Its translation is CASSSGTEAFF.

This chain uses TRBV19 with TRBJ1-5; D might be TRBD1 (5 bases). Trimming left V 5 bases short and J 0 bases short, with 8 bases between. CDR3 length: 14 amino acids. Germline V gene sequence: CDR1 LNHDA, CDR2 SQIVND (reference sequence). CDR3 DNA sequence: TGTGCCAGTAGTCCAGGGTATAGCAATCAGCCCCAGCATTTT. It specifies CASSPGYSNQPQHF.

The chain carries TRBV27 and TRBJ1-1; 8 bases match TRBD1. Trimming at V came to 5 bases and at J to 14 bases, leaving 13 bases not matched to a gene. This CDR3 region has 13 residues. Per germline, CDR1 MNHEY and CDR2 SMNVEV (reference sequence). The CDR3: CASSPGTGQRTFF. CDR3 DNA sequence: TGTGCCAGCAGTCCCGGGACAGGCCAGCGTACGTTCTTT.

The J gene is TRBJ1-5, the V gene TRBV6-5; tentatively, D is TRBD1 (6 bases). The CDR3 runs 15 residues. The germline V and J ends were trimmed by 6 bases and 0 bases, with 12 bases remaining between them. Per germline, CDR1 MNHEY and CDR2 SVGAGI. Here the CDR3 reads CASSPGDYSNQPQHF. CDR3 in DNA: TGTGCCAGCAGCCCAGGGGATTATAGCAATCAGCCCCAGCATTTT.

This chain joins TRBV4-1 and TRBJ1-1; 7 positions agree with TRBD1. CDR1 and CDR2 from the germline V gene are MGHRA and YSYEKL. The junction had 11 bases not matched to a gene; V was cut back by 0 bases and J by 1 base. This CDR3 has 18 residues. The CDR3 nucleotides are TGCGCCAGCAGCCAAGATTTCGGTCCGACAGGGCGGAACACTGAAGCTTTCTTT. Encoded protein: CASSQDFGPTGRNTEAFF.

The chain joins TRBV19 to TRBJ1-1; no clear D. The length of the CDR3 is 15 residues. Germline loops: CDR1 LNHDA, CDR2 SQIVND (reference sequence). Trimming cost V 7 bases and J 3 bases, with 18 bases left between them. This chain's CDR3 is CASKKNGLRDTEAFF. The CDR3 DNA follows: TGTGCCAGTAAAAAAAACGGTCTAAGGGACACTGAAGCTTTCTTT. Full variable domain (outside the CDR3, taken from reference TRBV19 and TRBJ1-1): DGGITQSPKYLFRKEGQNVTLSCEQNLNHDAMYWYRQDPGQGLRLIYYSQIVNDFQKGDIAEGYSVSREKKESFPLTVTSAQKNPTAFYLCASKKNGLRDTEAFFGQGTRLTVV.

This clone has ten or more counts. The V gene is TRBV19, the J gene TRBJ1-2; D not certain. Germline assignment: CDR1 LNHDA and CDR2 SQIVND (reference sequence). Deletions cut 3 bases from V and 4 bases from J, with 9 bases between. CDR3 length equals 13 residues. The CDR3 nucleotides read TGTGCCAGTAGTATCTACCGAAGCTATGGCTACACCTTC. It codes for CASSIYRSYGYTF.

The genes are TRBV9 and TRBJ2-2; TRBD1 aligns across 7 bases. From germline, CDR1 is SGDLS and CDR2 YYNGEE. Trimming at V came to 0 bases and at J to 6 bases, leaving 11 bases not matched to a gene. The CDR3 runs to 17 residues. The CDR3 DNA follows: TGTGCCAGCAGCGTAGCTGTAGGGGGCAGGGACGCCGGGGAGCTGTTTTTT. Encoded protein: CASSVAVGGRDAGELFF.